This T cell receptor (beta chain) was sequenced during a study of blood T cell repertoires in COVID-19. Study context: Acute and convalescent COVID-19 specimens originated in the United States, Italy and Spain. Sample material is recorded as cDNA or gDNA derived from T cells, B-cell-depleted T cells, or PBMCs.

The protocol was immunoSEQ multiplex PCR, while the TCRdb copy is restricted to in-frame clones and leaves out a portion. The sample consists of over 200,000 clones, around nine tenths of them appearing once. This CDR3 is 15 amino acids long. CDR1 and CDR2 (germline): SNHLY, FYNNEI. V lost 2 bases and J lost 3, with 11 bases in between. Material for sequencing was peripheral blood. The clonotype comes from a man between 18 and 35 years old with active or convalescent COVID-19. J is TRBJ1-5 and V is TRBV2; D is uncertain. The CDR3 reads CASSEPSRSNQPQHF. DNA of the CDR3: TGTGCCAGCAGTGAACCGAGTCGTTCCAATCAGCCCCAGCATTTT.